The TCR beta chain described here comes from a study of blood T cell repertoires in COVID-19. Study-level information: There were acute and convalescent COVID-19 samples, and they came from the United States, Italy and Spain. T cells, B-cell-depleted T cells, or PBMCs supplied cDNA or gDNA.

Per the study methods: Amplification of reference gene primers provided the estimated nucleated cell counts. Sequenced by immunoSEQ multiplex PCR; TCRdb stores in-frame clones only, minus some. The V and J calls and clone size were taken over from that table, and D and trimming were inferred from the DNA. The data contain 150,000 to 200,000 clones, about 86% of them seen just once; the ten biggest clones take up roughly 20%. Germline values: CDR1 SEHNR, CDR2 FQNEAQ (reference sequence). V lost 1 base to trimming and J lost 0 bases, with 10 bases between them. This CDR3 is 16 amino acids long. This clone has a handful of counts.

The genes are TRBV7-9 and TRBJ1-5; no clear D. Sequenced: peripheral blood. The source is an elderly woman with acute or convalescent COVID-19. The CDR3 spells CASSLGAELSNQPQHF. CDR3 sequence (DNA): TGTGCCAGCAGCTTAGGTGCGGAGCTTAGCAATCAGCCCCAGCATTTT.